The clone carrying this T cell receptor beta chain was observed a few times. Its target is not known. The authors ran a second PCR of about 7 to 11 cycles using a sample-barcoded 5' primer and a J-beta primer mix. TCRdb reprocessed the 5' RACE reads with MiXCR, giving one entry per CDR3 protein. Of 700,000 to 850,000 distinct CDR3 sequences listed, about 55% were seen once; the top ten hold 40% to 50%. This entry comes from a study of blood T cells in healthy people across ages. Study findings and constraints: The unknown donor CMV status may have confounded expanded clonotype changes. Diversity figures based on one million T cells were deemed too low.

The CDR3 spans 14 residues. Trimming pared 6 bases from V and 2 bases from J, leaving 11 bases between. Germline lookup yields CDR1 SNHLY and CDR2 FYNNEI. Every participating donor contributed roughly 11 milliliters of peripheral blood through a draw. V gene TRBV2 combines with J gene TRBJ2-1; TRBD1 might be the D (6 bases). Sequenced input: blood. This receptor was taken from an elderly man in good health. In nucleotides, the CDR3 is TGTGCCAGCAGAGAGGACAGAACCTACAATGAGCAGTTCTTC. The encoded protein is CASREDRTYNEQFF.